The rows below give T cell receptor beta chains drawn from one sample of a study of cytomegalovirus exposure and HLA in healthy donors. Libraries were prepared by immunoSEQ multiplex PCR; TCRdb keeps only in-frame clonotypes and omits some of them. The profile shows around 300,000 clones, about 90% of them singletons. Sequenced: PBMCs. The source of these receptors is a woman aged 18 to 35 in good health and CMV-seronegative. The CDR3 runs from the conserved cysteine through the conserved F or W. Each record gives: D gene, J gene, CDR3 length, clone size, V gene, CDR3 protein, CDR3 DNA. A D gene is named only where the DNA matches it firmly. Clone size is shown for a subset of rows, as once, few, many or a class of expanded clone.

TRBD1 | TRBJ1-1 | 15 | . | TRBV15 | CATSRGRTGNTEAFF | TGTGCCACCAGCAGAGGTCGGACAGGAAACACTGAAGCTTTCTTT
TRBD1 | TRBJ1-1 | 13 | . | TRBV2 | CASKRDRVAEAFF | TGTGCCAGCAAGAGGGACAGGGTCGCCGAAGCTTTCTTT
. | TRBJ2-1 | 18 | . | TRBV4-2 | CASSQASGAGGPYNEQFF | TGTGCCAGCAGCCAAGCATCCGGTGCCGGGGGGCCCTACAATGAGCAGTTCTTC
TRBD2 | TRBJ2-1 | 16 | . | TRBV6-4 | CASSDSASGGADEQFF | TGTGCCAGCAGTGACTCGGCTAGCGGGGGGGCAGATGAGCAGTTCTTC
TRBD1 | TRBJ2-2 | 16 | . | TRBV11-1 | CASSLELTGDTGELFF | TGTGCCAGCAGCTTAGAACTCACAGGGGACACCGGGGAGCTGTTTTTT
. | TRBJ2-7 | 15 | . | TRBV6-5 | CASSSLPSFSYEQYF | TGTGCCAGCAGTTCCCTACCCTCCTTCTCCTACGAGCAGTACTTC
. | TRBJ2-1 | 13 | . | TRBV10-1 | CASSGGQLNEQFF | TGCGCCAGCAGTGGAGGGCAGCTCAATGAGCAGTTCTTC
. | TRBJ1-2 | 15 | . | TRBV7-3 | CASSPEDTRDYGYTF | TGTGCCAGCAGCCCGGAAGACACGAGAGACTATGGCTACACCTTC
. | TRBJ1-2 | 15 | . | TRBV4-1 | CASSQDLSRDYGYTF | TGCGCCAGCAGCCAAGATTTGAGCAGGGACTATGGCTACACCTTC
TRBD2 | TRBJ2-1 | 17 | once | TRBV7-6 | CASSLTSWRGSYNEQFF | TGTGCCAGCAGCTTAACAAGTTGGCGGGGGTCGTACAATGAGCAGTTCTTC
TRBD1 | TRBJ2-2 | 18 | . | TRBV25-1 | CASSEIHPGQGTAGELFF | TGTGCCAGCAGTGAGATCCACCCGGGACAGGGAACGGCCGGGGAGCTGTTTTTT
. | TRBJ2-3 | 14 | . | TRBV5-6 | CASSLLGSTDTQYF | TGTGCCAGCAGCTTGCTAGGAAGCACAGATACGCAGTATTTT
TRBD1 | TRBJ1-2 | 14 | . | TRBV6-1 | CASTQPGQYYGHTF | TGTGCCAGCACCCAACCGGGACAGTACTATGGCCACACCTTC
. | TRBJ1-1 | 15 | . | TRBV5-1 | CASSPDTPTAEVAFF | TGCGCCAGCAGCCCTGACACCCCGACAGCAGAGGTAGCTTTCTTT
TRBD2 | TRBJ2-1 | 13 | few | TRBV2 | CASRGGWLNEQFF | TGTGCCAGCAGGGGGGGGTGGTTGAATGAGCAGTTCTTC
. | TRBJ2-1 | 16 | . | TRBV5-4 | CASSFLSQGGYNEQFF | TGTGCCAGCAGCTTTCTTTCTCAGGGGGGATACAATGAGCAGTTCTTC
. | TRBJ2-4 | 15 | . | TRBV5-1 | CASSLAEGGKNIQYF | TGCGCCAGCAGCTTGGCGGAGGGAGGCAAAAACATTCAGTACTTC
. | TRBJ2-5 | 13 | . | TRBV19 | CASRVSGQETQYF | TGTGCCAGTAGAGTGTCAGGGCAAGAGACCCAGTACTTC
. | TRBJ2-7 | 14 | . | TRBV10-1 | CASSESLAFNEQYF | TGCGCCAGCAGTGAGTCGTTAGCTTTTAACGAGCAGTACTTC
. | TRBJ1-3 | 17 | . | TRBV5-1 | CASSLAGVNPTGNTIYF | TGCGCCAGCAGCTTGGCCGGGGTAAACCCAACTGGAAACACCATATATTTT
. | TRBJ2-1 | 15 | . | TRBV9 | CASSPDGGSYNEQFF | TGTGCCAGCAGCCCCGACGGCGGCTCCTACAATGAGCAGTTCTTC
. | TRBJ2-7 | 15 | . | TRBV6-6 | CASSYSPNVPYEQYF | TGTGCCAGCAGTTACTCCCCCAACGTTCCCTACGAGCAGTACTTC
TRBD1 | TRBJ2-7 | 16 | . | TRBV2 | CASSEATGQSFYEQYF | TGTGCCAGCAGTGAAGCGACGGGACAGTCTTTCTACGAGCAGTACTTC
. | TRBJ1-3 | 15 | . | TRBV27 | CASGRNGDSGNTIYF | TGTGCCAGCGGGAGGAACGGCGACTCTGGAAACACCATATATTTT
TRBD1 | TRBJ2-2 | 15 | once | TRBV7-9 | CASSTRDRGPGELFF | TGTGCCAGCAGCACCCGGGACAGGGGCCCCGGGGAGCTGTTTTTT
. | TRBJ2-1 | 18 | . | TRBV9 | CASSVAGLQGNIYNEQFF | TGTGCCAGCAGCGTAGCGGGACTACAGGGTAACATCTACAATGAGCAGTTCTTC
. | TRBJ2-7 | 10 | . | TRBV12-5 | CASAIYEQYF | TGTGCTAGTGCCATTTACGAGCAGTACTTC
TRBD2 | TRBJ2-6 | 18 | . | TRBV18 | CASSPFDSGGAGANVLTF | TGTGCCAGCTCACCATTCGACAGCGGGGGGGCTGGGGCCAACGTCCTGACTTTC
. | TRBJ2-1 | 14 | once | TRBV30 | CAWAIWSSYNEQFF | TGTGCCTGGGCAATCTGGAGCTCCTACAATGAGCAGTTCTTC
. | TRBJ2-3 | 15 | . | TRBV5-4 | CASSFSGLLTDTQYF | TGTGCCAGCAGCTTCTCAGGGCTTCTCACAGATACGCAGTATTTT